This T cell receptor (beta chain) was sequenced in a study of T cell responses to AZD1222 COVID-19 vaccine. From germline, CDR1 is SQVTM and CDR2 ANQGSEA. The CDR3 sequence is 13 residues long. The V gene end was trimmed by 1 base and the J gene end by 8 bases; junction bases not matched to a gene: 2. Sequencing used immunoSEQ multiplex PCR; TCRdb keeps in-frame clones, though not all of them. The data show tens of thousands of clones, 90% to 95% seen once. The source was peripheral blood, collected 28 days after the second AZD1222 dose. V usage is TRBV29-1 and J usage is TRBJ1-2; TRBD1 agrees at 12 bases. This TCR came from an adult who received the AZD1222 COVID-19 vaccine. As DNA, the CDR3 is TGCAGCGTTGAAGGGGACAGGGGGCTCGGCTACACCTTC. It yields the protein CSVEGDRGLGYTF.